This T cell receptor beta chain was documented in a study of blood T cell repertoires in COVID-19. About the research overall: Samples came from the United States, Italy and Spain, spanning acute and convalescent COVID-19.

Here immunoSEQ multiplex PCR was the method, and the copy in TCRdb shows in-frame clones only, minus some. The table records about 220,000 clones, about four fifths of them present only once. The V end lost 4 bases, the J end lost 1 base, and 18 bases lay between the germline ends. The CDR3 has 16 residues. Germline CDR1 and CDR2: SGHNT and YYREEE (reference sequence). Sequences were obtained from peripheral blood. The chain has TRBV5-4 and TRBJ2-7, with D maybe TRBD2 (7 bases). The sequence came from a woman between 40 and 50 years old with active or convalescent COVID-19. CDR3 coding DNA: TGTGCCAGCAGCCGGGGAGGGGGTTCTAGGTCCTACGAGCAGTACTTC. Encoded protein: CASSRGGGSRSYEQYF. Full variable domain (rest looked up from reference TRBV5-4 and TRBJ2-7): ETGVTQSPTHLIKTRGQQVTLRCSSQSGHNTVSWYQQALGQGPQFIFQYYREEENGRGNFPPRFSGLQFPNYSSELNVNALELDDSALYLCASSRGGGSRSYEQYFGPGTRLTVT.